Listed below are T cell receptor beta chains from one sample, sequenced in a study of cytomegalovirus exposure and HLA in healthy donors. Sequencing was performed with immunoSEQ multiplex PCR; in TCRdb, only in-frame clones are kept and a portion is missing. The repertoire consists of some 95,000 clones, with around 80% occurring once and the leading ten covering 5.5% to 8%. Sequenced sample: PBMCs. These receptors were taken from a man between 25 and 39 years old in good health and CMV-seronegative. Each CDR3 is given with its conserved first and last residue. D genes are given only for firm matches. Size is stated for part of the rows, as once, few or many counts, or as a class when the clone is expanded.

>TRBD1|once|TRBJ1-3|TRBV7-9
TGTGCCAGCAGCCCTCGGGACAGGGGGCGAAACACCATATATTTT
CASSPRDRGRNTIYF
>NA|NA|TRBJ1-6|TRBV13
TGTGCCAGCAGCTTTAGGGGATCACCCCTCCACTTT
CASSFRGSPLHF
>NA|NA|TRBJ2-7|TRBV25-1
TGTGCCAGCAGTCGCGCCTACGAGCAGTACTTC
CASSRAYEQYF
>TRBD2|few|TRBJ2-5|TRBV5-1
TGCGCCAGCAGCTTGTCAAGACTAGCGGGGGGAGAGACCCAGTACTTC
CASSLSRLAGGETQYF
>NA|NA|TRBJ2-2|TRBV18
TGTGCCAGCTCACCCCGGGAGTCCGGGGAGCTGTTTTTT
CASSPRESGELFF
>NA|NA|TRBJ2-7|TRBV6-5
TGTGCCAGCAGTTCCAGGTCCTACGAGCAGTACTTC
CASSSRSYEQYF
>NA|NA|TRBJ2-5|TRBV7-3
TGTGCCAGCAGCTTAGGCCCCCAAGAGACCCAGTACTTC
CASSLGPQETQYF
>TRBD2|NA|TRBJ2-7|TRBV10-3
TGTGCCACCGGACTAGCGGACAGCTCCTACGAGCAGTACTTC
CATGLADSSYEQYF
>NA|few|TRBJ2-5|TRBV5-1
TGCGCCAGCAGCCAGGATGGACAAGAGACCCAGTACTTC
CASSQDGQETQYF
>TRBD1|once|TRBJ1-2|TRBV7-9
TGTGCCAGCAGCTTAAGGAAAGGACAGGAGAACTATGGCTACACCTTC
CASSLRKGQENYGYTF
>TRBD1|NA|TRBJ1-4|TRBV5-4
TGTGCCAGCAGCATTTCCGGGACAGCCGATGAAAAACTGTTTTTT
CASSISGTADEKLFF
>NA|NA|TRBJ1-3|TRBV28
TGTGCCAGCAGCTTACAGATCGGGGGAAACACCATATATTTT
CASSLQIGGNTIYF
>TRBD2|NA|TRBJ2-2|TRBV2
TGTGCCGTCGTGGGGACTAGCGGGATCGACGGGGAGCTGTTTTTT
CAVVGTSGIDGELFF
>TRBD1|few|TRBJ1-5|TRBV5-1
TGCGCCAGCAGCTTGGACAGGGGTAGCAATCAGCCCCAGCATTTT
CASSLDRGSNQPQHF
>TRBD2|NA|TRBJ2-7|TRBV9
TGTGCCAGCAGCCCCCCCGGTAGCGGGGTCTCCTACGAGCAGTACTTC
CASSPPGSGVSYEQYF
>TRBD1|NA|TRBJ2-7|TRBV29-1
TGCAGCGTCGGGACAGGGGGCTACGAGCAGTACTTC
CSVGTGGYEQYF
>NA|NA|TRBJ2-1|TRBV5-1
TGCGCCAGCAGCTTAGGGGTTTACAATGAGCAGTTCTTC
CASSLGVYNEQFF
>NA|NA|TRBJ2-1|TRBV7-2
TGTGCCAGCAGTCGCCCGAGGGGGGGCCGTCTCGGCGAGCAGTTCTTC
CASSRPRGGRLGEQFF
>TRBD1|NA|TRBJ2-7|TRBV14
TGTGCCAGCAGCCTAGGACAGGGGGCTTTGTACGAGCAGTACTTC
CASSLGQGALYEQYF
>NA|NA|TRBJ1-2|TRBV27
TGTGCCACCCGAGAGGGGGGGGCCAACTATGGCTACACCTTC
CATREGGANYGYTF
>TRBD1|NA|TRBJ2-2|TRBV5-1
TGCGCCAGCAATAAAGGACAGGGGGAGAGAAACACCGGGGAGCTGTTTTTT
CASNKGQGERNTGELFF
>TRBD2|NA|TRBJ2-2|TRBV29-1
TGCAGCGTCCACTCAGTGGCTAGCGGGCCCGGGAACACCGGGGAGCTGTTTTTT
CSVHSVASGPGNTGELFF
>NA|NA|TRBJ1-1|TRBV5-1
TGCGCCAGCAGCTTGGCAGGGTTCGGCACTGAAGCTTTCTTT
CASSLAGFGTEAFF
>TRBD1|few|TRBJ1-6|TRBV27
TGTGCCAGCAGCCCCAGACAGGGGGCTGGGTATTCACCCCTCCACTTT
CASSPRQGAGYSPLHF
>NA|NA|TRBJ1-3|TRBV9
TGTGCCAGCAGCGTAGGTTTGCGGGGGGGTTCTGGAAACACCATATATTTT
CASSVGLRGGSGNTIYF
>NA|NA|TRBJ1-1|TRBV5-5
TGTGCCAGCAGCTTTGGAGGGGCGCATAACACTGAAGCTTTCTTT
CASSFGGAHNTEAFF
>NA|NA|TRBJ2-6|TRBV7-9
TGTGCCAGCAGCGGAGATCTGGTAGGCAACGTCCTGACTTTC
CASSGDLVGNVLTF
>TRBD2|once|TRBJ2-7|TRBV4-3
TGCGCCAGCAGCCAAGGACTAGCGGGGGGCTACGAGCAGTACTTC
CASSQGLAGGYEQYF
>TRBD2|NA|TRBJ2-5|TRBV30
TGTGCCTGGACTAGCGGGAGAGCGGAGACCCAGTACTTC
CAWTSGRAETQYF
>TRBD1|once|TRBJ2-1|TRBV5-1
TGCGCCAGCAGGTCCGGGACAGGGAGTAATGAGCAGTTCTTC
CASRSGTGSNEQFF
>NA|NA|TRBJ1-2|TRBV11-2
TGTGCCAGCAGCTTAGATGAGGGCAGACCTAAAGGCGGCTACACCTTC
CASSLDEGRPKGGYTF
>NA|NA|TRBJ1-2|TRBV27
TGTGCCAGCAGTTTCACCGGAGGACACTATGGCTACACCTTC
CASSFTGGHYGYTF
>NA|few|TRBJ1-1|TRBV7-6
TGTGCCAGCAGCGCGGACAGTAACACTGAAGCTTTCTTT
CASSADSNTEAFF
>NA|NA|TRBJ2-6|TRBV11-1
TGTGCCAGCAGCTTGCGAAGCTCTGGGGCCAACGTCCTGACTTTC
CASSLRSSGANVLTF
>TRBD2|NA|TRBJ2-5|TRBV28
TGTGCCAGCAGTTTATTTGGGACTAGCGGGAACCAAGAGACCCAGTACTTC
CASSLFGTSGNQETQYF
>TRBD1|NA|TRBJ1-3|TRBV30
TGTGCCTGGAGAACCGGGACAGTCCACTCTGGAAACACCATATATTTT
CAWRTGTVHSGNTIYF
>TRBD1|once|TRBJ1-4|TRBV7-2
TGTGCCAGCAGCCCAGGAGGGGACAGATTTGAAAAACTGTTTTTT
CASSPGGDRFEKLFF
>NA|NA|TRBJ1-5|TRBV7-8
TGTGCCAGCAGCTTAGAGGGGATATATCAGCCCCAGCATTTT
CASSLEGIYQPQHF
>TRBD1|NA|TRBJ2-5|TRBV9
TGTGCCAGCAGCGTAGGAGGACAGGGAGAGACCCAGTACTTC
CASSVGGQGETQYF
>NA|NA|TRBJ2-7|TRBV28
TGTGCCAGCAGTCCCCCGCTAGGAAGGGGTGGGTACGAGCAGTACTTC
CASSPPLGRGGYEQYF
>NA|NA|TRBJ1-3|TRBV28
TGTGCCAGCAGTTTAGAGGGATTGGGGGGAAACACCATATATTTT
CASSLEGLGGNTIYF
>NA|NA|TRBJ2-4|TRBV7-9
TGTGCCAGCAGTTCCGGGGACTCCAAAAACATTCAGTACTTC
CASSSGDSKNIQYF
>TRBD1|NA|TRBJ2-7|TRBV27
TGTGCCAGCAGTTTAGGCAGGGGGCTGTACGAGCAGTACTTC
CASSLGRGLYEQYF
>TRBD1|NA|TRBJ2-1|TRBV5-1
TGCGCCAGCAGCTCATCGTTCGGACAGGCCAGGGGGCAGTTCTTC
CASSSSFGQARGQFF
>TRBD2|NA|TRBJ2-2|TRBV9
TGTGCCAGCAGCGGCCCGGGACTAGCGGGGGGGCGACGGACCGGGGAGCTGTTTTTT
CASSGPGLAGGRRTGELFF
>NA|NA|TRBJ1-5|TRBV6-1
TGTGCCAGCAGTGGACACAGCTACCGGGGGGAGCCCCAGCATTTT
CASSGHSYRGEPQHF
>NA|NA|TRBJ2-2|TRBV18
TGTGCCAGCTCACCAAGCCGGGCAGCGGAGAACACCGGGGAGCTGTTTTTT
CASSPSRAAENTGELFF
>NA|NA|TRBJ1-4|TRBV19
TGTGCCAGTATTGGCAGGTCTAATGAAAAACTGTTTTTT
CASIGRSNEKLFF
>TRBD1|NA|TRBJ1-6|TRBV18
TGTGCCAGCTCACCACACGGGACAGCTAATTCACCCCTCCACTTT
CASSPHGTANSPLHF
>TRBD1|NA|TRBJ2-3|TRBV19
TGTGCCACCCAGGGGGCTAGATTAGATACGCAGTATTTT
CATQGARLDTQYF
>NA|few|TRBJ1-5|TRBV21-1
TGTGCCAGCAGTGTAAGGGGGCGGCCCCCTAGCAATCAGCCCCAGCATTTT
CASSVRGRPPSNQPQHF
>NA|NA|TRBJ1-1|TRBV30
TGTGCCTCATCCCTAAAAACAGGAAACACTGAAGCTTTCTTT
CASSLKTGNTEAFF
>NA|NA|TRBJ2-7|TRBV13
TGTGCCAGCAGCCCTCCGGCGGGGGAGCAGTACTTC
CASSPPAGEQYF
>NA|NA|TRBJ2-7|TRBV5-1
TGCGCCAGCAGCCCCCTGGGACACTCCTACGAGCAGTACTTC
CASSPLGHSYEQYF
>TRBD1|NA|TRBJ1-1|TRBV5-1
TGCGCCAGCAGGGACAGGGGAGTGAACACTGAAGCTTTCTTT
CASRDRGVNTEAFF